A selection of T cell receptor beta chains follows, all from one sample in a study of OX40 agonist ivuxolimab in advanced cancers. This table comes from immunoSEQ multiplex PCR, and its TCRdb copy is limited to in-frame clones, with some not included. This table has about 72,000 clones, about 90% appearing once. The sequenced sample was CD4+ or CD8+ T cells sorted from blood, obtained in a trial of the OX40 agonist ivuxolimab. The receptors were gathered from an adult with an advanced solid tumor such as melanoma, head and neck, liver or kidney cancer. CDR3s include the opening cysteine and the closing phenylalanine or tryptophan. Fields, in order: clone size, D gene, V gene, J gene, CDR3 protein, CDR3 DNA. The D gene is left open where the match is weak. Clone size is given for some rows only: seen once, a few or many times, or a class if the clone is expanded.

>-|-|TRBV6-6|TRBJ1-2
CASSSLGTIGYTF
TGTGCCAGCAGTTCCCTCGGGACAATCGGCTACACCTTC
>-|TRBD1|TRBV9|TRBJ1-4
CASSVGTGTGGLANEKLFF
TGTGCCAGCAGCGTCGGCACCGGGACAGGGGGTTTGGCTAATGAAAAACTGTTTTTT
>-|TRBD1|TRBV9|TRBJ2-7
CASGQGMAGYEQYF
TGTGCCAGTGGACAGGGGATGGCGGGCTACGAGCAGTACTTC
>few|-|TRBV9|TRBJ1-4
CASSVGTAANEKLFF
TGTGCCAGCAGCGTAGGAACAGCTGCTAATGAAAAACTGTTTTTT
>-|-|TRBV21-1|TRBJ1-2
CASKILDYGYTF
TGTGCCAGCAAAATACTCGACTATGGCTACACCTTC
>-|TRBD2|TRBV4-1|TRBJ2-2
CASSQEDGTSGSWTGELFF
TGCGCCAGCAGCCAAGAGGATGGGACTAGCGGGAGTTGGACCGGGGAGCTGTTTTTT
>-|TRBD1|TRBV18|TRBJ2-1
CASSPRMDRGYNEQFF
TGTGCCAGCTCACCACGCATGGACAGGGGCTACAATGAGCAGTTCTTC
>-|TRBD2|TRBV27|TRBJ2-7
CASSFVAGGSYEQYF
TGTGCCAGCAGTTTCGTAGCGGGAGGTTCCTACGAGCAGTACTTC
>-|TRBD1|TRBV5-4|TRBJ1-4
CASSRDRGGEKLFF
TGTGCCAGCAGCCGGGACAGGGGTGGTGAAAAACTGTTTTTT
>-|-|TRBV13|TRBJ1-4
CASSYRAGGNEKLFF
TGTGCCAGCAGCTACCGGGCGGGGGGGAATGAAAAACTGTTTTTT
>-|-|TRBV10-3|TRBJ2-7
CAISATPQQGVRSYEQYF
TGTGCCATCAGTGCAACCCCACAACAGGGAGTGAGATCCTACGAGCAGTACTTC
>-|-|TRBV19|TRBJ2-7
CASSRGVGATYEQYF
TGTGCCAGTAGTAGAGGGGTCGGGGCAACCTACGAGCAGTACTTC
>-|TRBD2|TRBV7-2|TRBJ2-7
CASSYSGLAGDEQYF
TGTGCCAGCAGTTACTCGGGACTAGCGGGCGACGAGCAGTACTTC
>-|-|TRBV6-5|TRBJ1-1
CASSPLGGEAFF
TGTGCCAGCAGCCCCTTGGGCGGTGAAGCTTTCTTT
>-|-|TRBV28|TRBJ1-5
CASSFWGQPQHF
TGTGCCAGCAGTTTTTGGGGTCAGCCCCAGCATTTT
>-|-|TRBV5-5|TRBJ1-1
CASSPGGGKPGTEAFF
TGTGCCAGCAGCCCCGGAGGCGGAAAGCCGGGCACTGAAGCTTTCTTT
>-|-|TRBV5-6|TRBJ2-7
CASSLGLGYEQYF
TGTGCCAGCAGCTTAGGTCTGGGATACGAGCAGTACTTC
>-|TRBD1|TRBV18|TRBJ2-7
CASSRGTASSYEQYF
TGTGCCAGCTCACGTGGGACAGCTAGCTCCTACGAGCAGTACTTC
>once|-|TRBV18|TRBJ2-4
CASSPRDKGNIQYF
TGTGCCAGCTCGCCGAGGGACAAGGGAAACATTCAGTACTTC
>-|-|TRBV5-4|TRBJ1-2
CASSLPQGHYGYTF
TGTGCCAGCAGCTTGCCCCAGGGTCACTATGGCTACACCTTC
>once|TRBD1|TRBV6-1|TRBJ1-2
CASTTGGRSYGYTF
TGTGCCAGCACCACAGGGGGCCGGAGCTATGGCTACACCTTC
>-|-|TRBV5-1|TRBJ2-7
CASSLELALDEQYF
TGCGCCAGCAGCTTGGAACTAGCTCTCGACGAGCAGTACTTC
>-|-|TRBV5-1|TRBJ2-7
CASSQEGLEQYF
TGCGCCAGCAGCCAGGAAGGGTTAGAGCAGTACTTC
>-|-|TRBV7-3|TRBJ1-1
CASSRQENTEAFF
TGTGCCAGCAGCCGACAGGAAAACACTGAAGCTTTCTTT
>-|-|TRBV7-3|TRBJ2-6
CASRKTVSSGANVLTF
TGTGCCAGCAGGAAGACAGTATCCTCTGGGGCCAACGTCCTGACTTTC
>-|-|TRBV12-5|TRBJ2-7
CASGLAGVTYEQYF
TGTGCTAGTGGTTTGGCGGGAGTTACCTACGAGCAGTACTTC
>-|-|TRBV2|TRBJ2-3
CASGRDLTPPDTQYF
TGTGCCAGCGGCCGGGACCTTACACCCCCAGATACGCAGTATTTT
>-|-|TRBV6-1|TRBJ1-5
CASRDAYSNQPQHF
TGTGCCAGCAGGGACGCTTATAGCAATCAGCCCCAGCATTTT
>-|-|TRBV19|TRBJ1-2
CASNPQAMGYGYTF
TGTGCCAGTAATCCCCAGGCGATGGGATATGGCTACACCTTC